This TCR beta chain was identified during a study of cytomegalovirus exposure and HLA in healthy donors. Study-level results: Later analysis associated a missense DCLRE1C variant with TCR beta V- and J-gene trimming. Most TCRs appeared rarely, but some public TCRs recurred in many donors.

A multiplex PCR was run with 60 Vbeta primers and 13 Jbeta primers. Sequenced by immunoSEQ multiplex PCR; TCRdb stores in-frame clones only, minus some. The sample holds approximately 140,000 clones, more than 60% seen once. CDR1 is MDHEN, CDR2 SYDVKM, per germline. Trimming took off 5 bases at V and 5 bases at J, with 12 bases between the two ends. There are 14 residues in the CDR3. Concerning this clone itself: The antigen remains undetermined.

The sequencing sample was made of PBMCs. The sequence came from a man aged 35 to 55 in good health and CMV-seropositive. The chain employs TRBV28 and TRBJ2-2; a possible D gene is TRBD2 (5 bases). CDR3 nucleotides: TGTGCCAGCAGTCCCGCACTAGGTACCGGGGAGCTGTTTTTT. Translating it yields CASSPALGTGELFF. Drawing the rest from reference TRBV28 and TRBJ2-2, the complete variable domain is DVKVTQSSRYLVKRTGEKVFLECVQDMDHENMFWYRQDPGLGLRLIYFSYDVKMKEKGDIPEGYSVSREKKERFSLILESASTNQTSMYLCASSPALGTGELFFGEGSRLTVL.